This T cell receptor (beta chain) stems from a study of T cells in women clearing cervical HPV infection. About the research overall: Controls gave blood once infection was undetectable; cases at lesion identification.

Assay used: immunoSEQ multiplex PCR; TCRdb lists only in-frame clones, some missing. The table lists tens of thousands of clones. Germline values: CDR1 SGHVS, CDR2 FQNEAQ. The CDR3 loop spans 13 amino acids. The V end lost 1 base, the J end lost 6 bases, and 10 bases lay between the germline ends. Comments on this clone: Read sequence stops 3 residues before the CDR3 end, and the germline J gene provides the missing end.

All participants had a single incident cervical HPV16 infection, and prevalent HPV16 infections were excluded. Material: blood buffy coat. V usage is TRBV7-8 and J usage is TRBJ2-7; perhaps TRBD1 as D (6 bases). The clonotype originates from a woman between 18 and 69 years old with a cervical HPV16 infection that either progressed to CIN3+ or cleared (not recorded which). CDR3 DNA (partial): TGTGCCAGCAGCTTAGGATGGGACACCGAG. It translates to CASSLGWDTE. The CDR3, in full, reads CASSLGWDTEQYF.